Below, 15 T cell receptor beta chains from the same sample are listed, as sequenced in a study of blood T cell repertoires in COVID-19. Profiled with immunoSEQ multiplex PCR; TCRdb holds only in-frame clones, not every one. The data contain about 95,000 clones, under 90% of them singletons. The sequenced sample was peripheral blood. The source is a man aged 55 to 69 with COVID-19, enrolled during active disease.

The CDR3 region has the DNA TGTGCCTGGAGTCGAAGGGCAGGGGAGTCCCAACCCCAGCATTTT. This translates into CAWSRRAGESQPQHF. The chain links TRBV30 to TRBJ1-5; D is possibly TRBD1 (6 bases). This CDR3 has 15 residues. In germline, CDR1 is GTSNPN, CDR2 SVGIG (reference sequence). Trimming cost V 2 bases and J 10 bases, with 21 bases left between them.

J is TRBJ1-2 and V is TRBV24-1; no firm D call. Germline V lookup: CDR1 KGHDR, CDR2 SFDVKD. The CDR3 is made up of 13 amino acids. Trimming removed 4 bases at V and 4 bases at J, with 9 bases between. CDR3 nucleotides: TGTGCCACCAGTGACTCGGGGTTCTATGGCTACACCTTC. This translates into CATSDSGFYGYTF.

The chain couples TRBV6-5 to TRBJ2-7; 10 nucleotides line up with TRBD1. The J segment lost 0 bases and the V segment lost 6 bases, leaving 5 bases of the junction unmatched. The CDR3 runs to 15 residues. The germline CDR1 and CDR2 sequences are MNHEY and SVGAGI. The CDR3 region has the DNA TGTGCCAGCAGGGGCGACAGGGGGCCCTCCTACGAGCAGTACTTC. This codes for CASRGDRGPSYEQYF.

Only a few counts were recorded for this clone. The chain uses TRBV11-2 and TRBJ2-1; maybe TRBD1 (5 bases). This CDR3 comprises 15 residues. V lost 5 bases and J lost 10, with 21 bases in between. Looked up from germline, CDR1 is SGHAT and CDR2 is FQNNGV. The CDR3 here is CASSPSDTLALEQFF. The CDR3 nucleotides are TGTGCCAGCAGCCCCTCGGACACCTTGGCCCTAGAGCAGTTCTTC.

V gene TRBV19 combines with J gene TRBJ2-1; D call uncertain. Germline V gene lookup returns CDR1 LNHDA and CDR2 SQIVND (reference sequence). There are 15 residues in the CDR3. V was shortened by 3 bases and J by 7 bases, with 16 bases between the two germline ends. The CDR3 region has the DNA TGTGCCAGTAGTATCTGGTCGCTACTCGGGAATGAGCAGTTCTTC. Protein product: CASSIWSLLGNEQFF. Based on the CDR3 plus reference TRBV19 and TRBJ2-1, the full variable domain is DGGITQSPKYLFRKEGQNVTLSCEQNLNHDAMYWYRQDPGQGLRLIYYSQIVNDFQKGDIAEGYSVSREKKESFPLTVTSAQKNPTAFYLCASSIWSLLGNEQFFGPGTRLTVL.

The rearrangement joins TRBV11-3 to TRBJ2-2, with TRBD2 as a possible D gene (5 bases). CDR1 is SGHNT and CDR2 is YENEEA in the germline V gene. The CDR3 is 17 residues long. With 5 bases removed from V and 4 bases from J, the gap between germline ends came to 20 bases. Written as DNA, the CDR3 is TGTGCCAGCAGCGCCCCCGGAGCTAGCAGGAGCACCGGGGAGCTGTTTTTT. Translating gives CASSAPGASRSTGELFF.

V and J are TRBV4-3 and TRBJ1-2; D not resolved. V dropped 4 bases and J dropped 6 bases, with 21 bases sitting between them. The CDR3 covers 16 residues. CDR1 is LGHNA, CDR2 YSLEER, per germline. The CDR3 loop is CASSPSSRGPENGYTF. Written as DNA, the CDR3 is TGCGCCAGCAGCCCGTCCTCGCGGGGTCCCGAGAATGGCTACACCTTC.

This clone has just a few counts. The chain links TRBV20-1 to TRBJ2-1; D call uncertain. Trimming cost V 5 bases and J 7 bases, with 6 bases left between them. Germline V gene data show CDR1 as DFQATT and CDR2 as SNEGSKA (reference sequence). The CDR3 loop spans 10 amino acids. CDR3 coding DNA: TGCAGTGCTCACCTAAATGAGCAGTTCTTC. This translates into CSAHLNEQFF.

This chain joins TRBV27 and TRBJ1-2; TRBD1 aligns across 9 bases. The CDR3 contains 13 residues. In germline, CDR1 is MNHEY, CDR2 SMNVEV (reference sequence). Trimming at V came to 4 bases and at J to 3 bases, leaving 0 bases not matched to a gene. The CDR3 here is CASSWTGDYGYTF. CDR3 DNA sequence: TGTGCCAGCAGTTGGACAGGGGACTATGGCTACACCTTC.

The V and J genes are TRBV13 and TRBJ2-1; D remains ambiguous. The CDR3 contains 14 residues. V lost 6 bases and J 12 bases, leaving 21 bases between the germline ends. The germline V gene has CDR1 PRHDT and CDR2 FYEKMQ (reference sequence). DNA for the CDR3: TGTGCCAGCAGACCGGGTCCTATCCCGACGGGGCAGTTCTTC. Residues: CASRPGPIPTGQFF.

The chain employs TRBV10-3 and TRBJ2-3; 9 bases agree with TRBD2. Per the germline V gene, CDR1 is ENHRY and CDR2 is SYGVKD. There are 16 residues in the CDR3. J gave up 0 bases and V 10 bases, and 11 bases lay outside the gene matches. Here the CDR3 reads CATRGLAGTSTDTQYF. The DNA for the CDR3 is TGTGCCACCAGGGGTCTAGCGGGGACTAGCACAGATACGCAGTATTTT.

This clone was counted once. The chain carries TRBV14 and TRBJ2-3; tentative D call: TRBD2 (5 bases). Per germline, CDR1 SGHDN and CDR2 FVKESK. The CDR3 runs to 18 residues. Trimming pared 0 bases from V and 0 bases from J, leaving 16 bases between. As DNA, the CDR3 is TGTGCCAGCAGCCAAGAGATTGAACAGTCGGGAAGCACAGATACGCAGTATTTT. It codes for CASSQEIEQSGSTDTQYF.

The chain combines TRBV5-8 with TRBJ1-2; D may be TRBD1 (6 bases). Between the trimmed V and J ends, which lost 4 bases and 10 bases, there was a span of 20 bases. In germline, CDR1 is SGHTS, CDR2 YDEGEE. The CDR3 length is 14 residues. The CDR3: CASSGRGSMLYYTF. CDR3 DNA sequence: TGTGCCAGCAGCGGCAGGGGCTCAATGTTGTACTACACCTTC.

The CDR3 DNA reads as TGTGCCAGCAGCCAAGATACAATGTTCGGGGGATCCTACAATGAGCAGTTCTTC. Its protein product is CASSQDTMFGGSYNEQFF. V gene TRBV14 combines with J gene TRBJ2-1, with a possible D match to TRBD2 (6 bases). The V end lost 0 bases, the J end lost 1 base, and 16 bases lay between the germline ends. This CDR3 has 18 residues. In germline, CDR1 is SGHDN, CDR2 FVKESK.

V gene TRBV5-4 combines with J gene TRBJ2-5; 7 bases are shared with TRBD1. Germline assignment: CDR1 SGHNT and CDR2 YYREEE (reference sequence). The CDR3 sequence is 14 residues long. Germline trimming cut 0 bases from V and 9 bases from J; bases unmatched to any gene: 8. The CDR3 sequence: CASSLAGTEGAQYF. In nucleotides, the CDR3 is TGTGCCAGCAGCTTGGCCGGGACAGAGGGAGCCCAGTACTTC.